This is a list of T cell receptor beta chains from one sample in a study of siplizumab effects on memory and regulatory T cells. Libraries were prepared by immunoSEQ multiplex PCR; TCRdb keeps only in-frame clonotypes and omits some of them. The sample records approximately 120,000 clones, 80% to 95% being singletons. Input material: non-Treg CD4+ T cells sorted from blood. Receptors originate from a human donor in good health. Each CDR3 is given with its conserved first and last residue. The order of the fields is clone size, D gene, V gene, J gene, CDR3 DNA, CDR3 protein. A D gene is named only where the DNA matches it firmly. Clone size is stated in some rows and not others, as once, few, many or a class when expanded.

>.|TRBD1|TRBV7-7|TRBJ2-5
TGTGCCAGCAGCGAGCCGGGACAGCAGCAGTACTTC
CASSEPGQQQYF
>.|.|TRBV6-4|TRBJ2-7
TGTGCCAGCAGGGTGGCCTGCTACGAGCAGTACTTC
CASRVACYEQYF
>few|.|TRBV14|TRBJ1-1
TGTGCCAGCAGCTCAGACAGGTACCTCATGAACACTGAAGCTTTCTTT
CASSSDRYLMNTEAFF
>.|.|TRBV28|TRBJ1-2
TGTGCCAGCAGTTTACCCGGGACACTCTATGGCTACACCTTC
CASSLPGTLYGYTF
>.|TRBD1|TRBV28|TRBJ1-2
TGTGCCAGCAGTCTTACAGGGGACTACACCTTC
CASSLTGDYTF
>.|.|TRBV7-9|TRBJ2-3
TGTGCCAGCAGCTTAGATATCCAACAGCGAACGCAGTATTTT
CASSLDIQQRTQYF
>.|TRBD1|TRBV5-1|TRBJ1-2
TGCGCCAGCAGCGGGGACAGCTATGGCTACACCTTC
CASSGDSYGYTF
>.|.|TRBV6-5|TRBJ2-6
TGTGCCAGCAGTTCCGGTGGGGCCAACGTCCTGACTTTC
CASSSGGANVLTF
>few|.|TRBV20-1|TRBJ1-1
TGCAGTGCTAGAGATCTAAGTGAAGCTTTCTTT
CSARDLSEAFF
>few|.|TRBV9|TRBJ1-5
TGTGCCAGCAGCGTACTGGCAGGGGTGGGTCAGCCCCAGCATTTT
CASSVLAGVGQPQHF
>.|TRBD2|TRBV6-5|TRBJ2-3
TGTGCCAGCAGTGTACCGGGACTAGGGAACGATACGCAGTATTTT
CASSVPGLGNDTQYF
>.|TRBD1|TRBV19|TRBJ1-6
TGTGCCAGTAGTAGGGGGACAGGAAATTCACCCCTCCACTTT
CASSRGTGNSPLHF
>once|TRBD2|TRBV5-6|TRBJ2-1
TGTGCCAGCAGCCTAGCGGGGGCTCTGAATGAGCAGTTCTTC
CASSLAGALNEQFF
>.|TRBD2|TRBV7-2|TRBJ2-3
TGTGCCAGCAGCTTAAGCGGGGGAGGAGATACGCAGTATTTT
CASSLSGGGDTQYF
>.|.|TRBV30|TRBJ2-7
TGTGCCTGGAGTGGTATACAGGGAAATTCCTACGAGCAGTACTTC
CAWSGIQGNSYEQYF
>.|.|TRBV29-1|TRBJ1-1
TGCAGCGTTAACCCCGGGACATTAATACCCCTTTTGAACACTGAAGCTTTCTTT
CSVNPGTLIPLLNTEAFF
>.|TRBD2|TRBV6-6|TRBJ2-3
TGTGCCAGCAAAAGCGGGGGGGCGAGTGGCACAGATACGCAGTATTTT
CASKSGGASGTDTQYF
>.|.|TRBV4-2|TRBJ2-7
TGTGCCAGCAGCCAATCCTACGCCGCTTTAGAGCAGTACTTC
CASSQSYAALEQYF
>.|.|TRBV7-2|TRBJ2-5
TGTGCCAGCCACTACCCAGTGTCAGAGACCCAGTACTTC
CASHYPVSETQYF
>.|.|TRBV28|TRBJ1-4
TGTGCCAGCGATAGTAGGGTAGGCGAAGAGAAACTGTTTTTT
CASDSRVGEEKLFF
>.|.|TRBV18|TRBJ2-7
TGTGCCAGCTCACCATCCGCGGGGCTCCGGTCCTACGAGCAGTACTTC
CASSPSAGLRSYEQYF
>.|.|TRBV5-4|TRBJ1-3
TGTGCCAGCAGCTTGTTTGGGGGCTCTGGAAACACCATATATTTT
CASSLFGGSGNTIYF
>.|.|TRBV6-1|TRBJ2-1
TGTGCCAGCAGTCAAATCACCAGCTCCTACAATGAGCAGTTCTTC
CASSQITSSYNEQFF
>.|.|TRBV13|TRBJ2-2
TGTGCCAGCAGCTTATGGTACGAGGGTCGGGTTCTCGACAACACCGGGGAGCTGTTTTTT
CASSLWYEGRVLDNTGELFF
>.|.|TRBV10-1|TRBJ1-3
TGCGCCAGCAGTGATATCCCAGCGGGATGCTCTGGAAACACCATATATTTT
CASSDIPAGCSGNTIYF
>.|TRBD2|TRBV7-2|TRBJ2-7
TGTGCCAGCAGCCCCCCCGCGGGACTAGCCTCATACGAGCAGTACTTC
CASSPPAGLASYEQYF
>few|.|TRBV19|TRBJ1-5
TGTGCCAGTACCAGTTCAGGCCATAGCAATCAGCCCCAGCATTTT
CASTSSGHSNQPQHF
>.|.|TRBV2|TRBJ1-5
TGTGCCAGCAAAAGGGATAGCAATCAGCCCCAGCATTTT
CASKRDSNQPQHF
>.|TRBD1|TRBV5-1|TRBJ1-5
TGCGCCAGCTCAACCGGGACAGGGGGTCAGCCCCAGCATTTT
CASSTGTGGQPQHF
>.|.|TRBV27|TRBJ1-3
TGTGCCAGCAGTTTATCGAGCGGGCTAGGCACCATATATTTT
CASSLSSGLGTIYF
>.|TRBD2|TRBV4-1|TRBJ2-3
TGCGCCAGCAGCCCTGAAGCGGGGGTATTCACAGATACGCAGTATTTT
CASSPEAGVFTDTQYF
>.|.|TRBV18|TRBJ2-2
TGTGCCAGCTCACTCACAGGGACCCTGAACACCGGGGAGCTGTTTTTT
CASSLTGTLNTGELFF
>.|TRBD1|TRBV7-9|TRBJ2-7
TGTGCCAGCAGCTTAGGACAGGGGGCTGTCTACGAGCAGTACTTC
CASSLGQGAVYEQYF
>.|TRBD1|TRBV7-9|TRBJ1-4
TGTGCCAGCAGCTTCCCGGGACAGGGAGATGAAAAACTGTTTTTT
CASSFPGQGDEKLFF
>once|.|TRBV14|TRBJ1-2
TGTGCCAGCAGCCAAGTGTCGCGTGGCTACACCTTC
CASSQVSRGYTF
>.|TRBD1|TRBV29-1|TRBJ1-2
TGCAGCGTTGAAGAAATACAGGGGAACTATGGCTACACCTTC
CSVEEIQGNYGYTF
>.|TRBD1|TRBV18|TRBJ1-2
TGTGCCAGCTCCCCAAGACAGGGCGCCGTCTATGGCTACACCTTC
CASSPRQGAVYGYTF
>.|TRBD1|TRBV4-1|TRBJ1-2
TGCGCCAGCAGCCATGCCCGACAGGGCCCCTATGGCTACACCTTC
CASSHARQGPYGYTF
>.|.|TRBV4-2|TRBJ2-2
TGTGCCACGACTTCTCCCCGGGGGGAGCTGTTTTTT
CATTSPRGELFF
>.|.|TRBV30|TRBJ1-4
TGTGCCTGGAGCGAGGGCAGCCTCAATGAAAAACTGTTTTTT
CAWSEGSLNEKLFF
>.|.|TRBV2|TRBJ1-1
TGTGCCAGCAGTGAGGCCAGGGCTTCGCACACTGAAGCTTTCTTT
CASSEARASHTEAFF
>.|.|TRBV28|TRBJ1-1
TGTGCCACCCGAGACACGATGAACACTGAAGCTTTCTTT
CATRDTMNTEAFF
>few|.|TRBV4-2|TRBJ2-4
TGTGCCAGCAGCCAAGATGGAGTGGGGGGCGAGTCCAAAAACATTCAGTACTTC
CASSQDGVGGESKNIQYF
>.|.|TRBV15|TRBJ2-7
TGTGCCACCAGCCCAGGTAGCCTAAGAGGGGGGTACGAGCAGTACTTC
CATSPGSLRGGYEQYF
>.|.|TRBV6-6|TRBJ2-3
TGTGCCAGCAGGGTCGGCACAGATACGCAGTATTTT
CASRVGTDTQYF
>once|.|TRBV28|TRBJ1-2
TGTGCCAGCAGTTTGGATCGTAGCCAGGGAGCTTTTGGCTACACCTTC
CASSLDRSQGAFGYTF
>.|TRBD2|TRBV4-2|TRBJ2-1
TGTGCCAGCAGCCAAGAAGGGACTAGCGGGCAATACAATGAGCAGTTCTTC
CASSQEGTSGQYNEQFF
>.|.|TRBV30|TRBJ2-5
TGTGCCTGCCTCGTCCAAGAGACCCAGTACTTC
CACLVQETQYF
>.|.|TRBV12-5|TRBJ2-2
TGTGCTAGTGGTTTCCGACTGACAGGCCAGAACACCGGGGAGCTGTTTTTT
CASGFRLTGQNTGELFF
>.|TRBD2|TRBV5-1|TRBJ2-3
TGCGCCAGCAGCTCCGGACTAGCCCAAGATACGCAGTATTTT
CASSSGLAQDTQYF
>.|.|TRBV7-2|TRBJ2-7
TGTGCCAGCAGCTTCGGAACAGGCCTCTCCTACGAGCAGTACTTC
CASSFGTGLSYEQYF
>.|TRBD1|TRBV7-9|TRBJ1-2
TGTGCCAGCAGCCCGGGGACAGGGGCCTGGCTTGGCTATGGCTACACCTTC
CASSPGTGAWLGYGYTF
>.|.|TRBV7-7|TRBJ1-3
TGTGCCAGCAGCCCGGACAGCAACTCTGGAAACACCATATATTTT
CASSPDSNSGNTIYF
>.|.|TRBV5-4|TRBJ2-7
TGTGCCAGCAGCTTGGACTCAGGAAACGAGCAGTACTTC
CASSLDSGNEQYF
>.|.|TRBV7-2|TRBJ2-7
TGTGCCAGCAACCTCCCAGACGGGTTCGAGCAGTACTTC
CASNLPDGFEQYF
>.|TRBD1|TRBV27|TRBJ2-1
TGTGCCAGCAGTCCCCGGACAGGGGGCTACAATGAGCAGTTCTTC
CASSPRTGGYNEQFF